Each of the 9 T cell receptor beta chains below was sequenced from the same sample in a study of shared clonotypes between healthy human individuals. Method: immunoSEQ multiplex PCR; TCRdb's copy keeps in-frame clones and lacks some. The sample shows about 2.2 million clones, around 95% of them seen only once. CD45RO-negative CD8 cells positively selected for CCR7 made up the naive population, which excluded terminally differentiated effector memory CD45RA+ cells. Source material: naive CD8+ T cells from PBMCs. These receptors were taken from a man between 18 and 35 years old in good health. Some clones in this sample may be carry-over from other donors' samples.

The chain employs TRBV27 and TRBJ2-2, with D tentatively TRBD1 (6 bases). The CDR3 consists of 15 residues. Trimming cost V 0 bases and J 6 bases, with 11 bases left between them. Per germline, CDR1 MNHEY and CDR2 SMNVEV (reference sequence). The DNA for the CDR3 is TGTGCCAGCAGTTTATCTAGCAGGGGTCCCGGGGAGCTGTTTTTT. Residues: CASSLSSRGPGELFF.

This clone was observed a single time. The gene calls are TRBV27 and TRBJ1-1; D gene ambiguous. This CDR3 has 13 amino acids. V gave up 1 base and J gave up 5 bases, with 8 bases separating them. Germline V gene data show CDR1 as MNHEY and CDR2 as SMNVEV (reference sequence). The CDR3 reads CASSLFVGTEAFF. CDR3 sequence (DNA): TGTGCCAGCAGTTTATTCGTGGGGACTGAAGCTTTCTTT.

Only one count was recorded for this clone. V gene TRBV10-1 combines with J gene TRBJ2-1; 7 bases agree with TRBD2. Germline CDR1 is WNHNN and CDR2 is SYGVQD (reference sequence). J lost 5 bases, V lost 3 bases, and 7 bases had no gene match. The CDR3 covers 15 residues. The chain's CDR3 is CASSEGAGVNNEQFF. CDR3 in DNA: TGCGCCAGCAGTGAAGGCGCGGGAGTGAACAATGAGCAGTTCTTC.

This clone was observed a single time. This chain links TRBV27 with TRBJ1-5; D is undetermined. Germline CDR1 and CDR2: MNHEY and SMNVEV (reference sequence). V lost 4 bases, J lost 3 bases, and 13 bases lay in between. The CDR3 contains 15 residues. Here the CDR3 DNA reads TGTGCCAGCAGTTGGTCAGCACAGTCCAATCAGCCCCAGCATTTT. Translation gives CASSWSAQSNQPQHF.

The rearrangement joins TRBV4-1 to TRBJ2-7, with D unclear. The CDR3 loop spans 14 amino acids. The germline V and J ends were trimmed by 0 bases and 6 bases, with 12 bases remaining between them. Looked up from germline, CDR1 is MGHRA and CDR2 is YSYEKL. In DNA, the CDR3 is TGCGCCAGCAGCCAAGATGGCACTTACCCCGAGCAGTACTTC. It codes for CASSQDGTYPEQYF.

This clone was seen more than once but under ten times. The chain uses TRBV19 and TRBJ1-4, with 7 positions matching TRBD1. CDR3 length: 12 residues. V lost 7 bases to trimming and J lost 11 bases; unmatched junction nucleotides: 7. Germline-derived CDR1 and CDR2 are LNHDA and SQIVND (reference sequence). CDR3 region: CASTGQTGKLFF. CDR3 DNA: TGTGCCAGTACCGGACAGACAGGGAAACTGTTTTTT.

The V gene is TRBV4-1, the J gene TRBJ2-3; a possible D gene is TRBD2 (6 bases). Germline CDR1 reads MGHRA; CDR2 reads YSYEKL. Trimming took off 4 bases at V and 2 bases at J, with 10 bases between the two ends. The CDR3 extends over 14 amino acids. The CDR3 nucleotides read TGCGCCAGCAGCCGGGAGGTGATCACAGATACGCAGTATTTT. Encoded protein: CASSREVITDTQYF.

This chain uses TRBV2 with TRBJ2-5; D possibly corresponds to TRBD1 (5 bases). The CDR3 totals 12 residues. CDR1 SNHLY and CDR2 FYNNEI come from the germline V gene. CDR3 sequence: CATKGYQETQYF. Here the CDR3 DNA reads TGTGCTACCAAGGGGTACCAAGAGACCCAGTACTTC.

The DNA of the CDR3 is TGCGCCAGCAGTGCGGGGAGGAACTCCTACGAGCAGTACTTC. Protein: CASSAGRNSYEQYF. V and J are TRBV10-1 and TRBJ2-7; possible D gene TRBD2, 6 bases. The CDR3 contains 14 residues. Between the trimmed V and J ends, which lost 4 bases and 0 bases, there was a span of 10 bases. Germline loops: CDR1 WNHNN, CDR2 SYGVQD (reference sequence).